This passage covers 9 T cell receptor beta chains from one sample sequenced in a study of shared clonotypes between healthy human individuals. The assay was immunoSEQ multiplex PCR, and TCRdb's table has in-frame clones only and misses some. The sample records hundreds of thousands of clones, roughly 70% being singletons. Input material: memory CD4+ T cells sorted from blood. Subset indicated: CD45RA-negative fraction. The receptors were sampled from a woman under 40 in good health.

The genes are TRBV7-2 and TRBJ2-4; tentatively, D is TRBD2 (6 bases). Between the trimmed V and J ends, which lost 2 bases and 7 bases, there was a span of 15 bases. CDR1 SGHTA and CDR2 FQGNSA come from the germline V gene. This CDR3 is built from 15 residues. CDR3: CASSLWAAAGNIQYF. In DNA form, the CDR3 reads TGTGCCAGCAGCTTATGGGCGGCCGCGGGGAACATTCAGTACTTC.

This clone came up a few times. V gene TRBV28 combines with J gene TRBJ2-2, with TRBD1 identical over 11 bases. The CDR3 is 18 amino acids. V gave up 4 bases and J gave up 4 bases; unmatched junction bases: 11. Per the germline V gene, CDR1 is MDHEN and CDR2 is SYDVKM. CDR3: CASSSPDFGTGGTGELFF. CDR3 DNA sequence: TGTGCCAGCAGTTCTCCCGATTTCGGGACAGGGGGCACCGGGGAGCTGTTTTTT.

The chain is built from TRBV7-9 and TRBJ2-5; no clear D gene. This CDR3 has 12 residues. Germline V gene data show CDR1 as SEHNR and CDR2 as FQNEAQ (reference sequence). Deletions cut 8 bases from V and 2 bases from J, with 9 bases between. The CDR3 loop reads CASGRFQETQYF. CDR3 bases: TGTGCCAGCGGGCGGTTTCAAGAGACCCAGTACTTC.

Regarding this clone: The same CDR3 arises from other DNA sequences in this sample as well. The chain uses TRBV28 and TRBJ2-7; possibly TRBD2 for D (5 bases). The CDR3 consists of 12 residues. Per germline, CDR1 MDHEN and CDR2 SYDVKM. Trimming removed 5 bases from V and 1 base from J, with 6 bases in between. The CDR3 nucleotides read TGTGCCAGCAGTAGCGGATCCTACGAGCAGTACTTC. It encodes CASSSGSYEQYF.

This clone has a handful of counts. The J gene is TRBJ1-5, the V gene TRBV7-2; D gene unclear. The CDR3 length is 13 residues. V gave up 5 bases and J gave up 7 bases, with 12 bases separating them. CDR1 is SGHTA and CDR2 is FQGNSA in the germline V gene. CDR3 region: CASSPNGWQPQHF. CDR3 nucleotides: TGTGCCAGCAGCCCAAACGGATGGCAGCCCCAGCATTTT.

This chain joins TRBV27 and TRBJ2-2; 9 nucleotides line up with TRBD1. The CDR3 spans 14 residues. Trimming took 8 bases from V and 5 from J; bases not matched to a gene: 6. Germline assignment: CDR1 MNHEY and CDR2 SMNVEV (reference sequence). DNA for the CDR3: TGTGCCAGCGCGGGACAGGGACTTACCGGGGAGCTGTTTTTT. It codes for CASAGQGLTGELFF.

The chain uses TRBV2 and TRBJ1-1, with a tentative D call TRBD1 (5 bases). The CDR3 totals 13 residues. The germline gives CDR1 SNHLY, CDR2 FYNNEI. V gave up 8 bases and J gave up 2 bases, with 12 bases separating them. The DNA for the CDR3 is TGTGCCAGCCATGAGCAGGGTAACACTGAAGCTTTCTTT. Translation gives CASHEQGNTEAFF.

This clone has more than one count but fewer than ten. The rearrangement uses TRBV28 and TRBJ2-1, with 14 bases matching TRBD2. Germline lookup yields CDR1 MDHEN and CDR2 SYDVKM. J gave up 1 base and V 6 bases, and 11 bases lay outside the gene matches. This CDR3 is built from 19 residues. The CDR3 sequence is CASSPQGLAGVGSYNEQFF. As DNA, the CDR3 is TGTGCCAGCAGCCCCCAGGGACTAGCGGGAGTGGGTTCCTACAATGAGCAGTTCTTC. The full variable domain, its missing parts supplied by reference TRBV28 and TRBJ2-1, is DVKVTQSSRYLVKRTGEKVFLECVQDMDHENMFWYRQDPGLGLRLIYFSYDVKMKEKGDIPEGYSVSREKKERFSLILESASTNQTSMYLCASSPQGLAGVGSYNEQFFGPGTRLTVL.

This sequence joins TRBV5-6 and TRBJ2-3; TRBD2 agrees at 7 bases. The germline V gene has CDR1 SGHDT and CDR2 YYEEEE. CDR3 length: 15 amino acids. V gave up 2 bases and J gave up 4 bases; unmatched junction bases: 7. DNA of the CDR3: TGTGCCAGCAGCTTTCGGACTAGTAGCGCAGATACGCAGTATTTT. Translated, it gives CASSFRTSSADTQYF. The full variable domain, in which reference TRBV5-6 and TRBJ2-3 provide the parts outside the CDR3, is DAGVTQSPTHLIKTRGQQVTLRCSPKSGHDTVSWYQQALGQGPQFIFQYYEEEERQRGNFPDRFSGHQFPNYSSELNVNALLLGDSALYLCASSFRTSSADTQYFGPGTRLTVL.